This T cell receptor beta chain is drawn from a study of blood T cell repertoires in COVID-19. Looking at the study overall: Both acute and convalescent COVID-19 samples were obtained from the United States, Italy and Spain. T cells, B-cell-depleted T cells, or PBMCs supplied cDNA or gDNA.

During active infection, Seattle patients enrolled and were then monitored through disease. Profiled with immunoSEQ multiplex PCR; TCRdb holds only in-frame clones, not every one. The sample consists of 220,000 or so clones, 75% to 90% of them appearing once. This clonotype was obtained from a woman aged 80 or older with COVID-19, enrolled during active disease. Material for sequencing was peripheral blood.

CDR3 residues: CASSPSRGREPQHF. CDR3 DNA sequence: TGTGCCAGCAGCCCGTCTAGGGGCAGGGAGCCCCAGCATTTT. The V call is TRBV7-2, the J call TRBJ1-5, with a tentative D call TRBD1 (5 bases). This CDR3 comprises 14 residues. Trimming stripped 5 bases from V and 8 bases from J, with 16 bases between. Looked up from germline, CDR1 is SGHTA and CDR2 is FQGNSA.